The 2 T cell receptor beta chains presented below share a single source sample, sequenced in a study of T-cell memory formation after mild COVID-19. TCRdb reprocessed the 5' RACE reads with MiXCR, giving one entry per CDR3 protein. The profile shows roughly 160,000 distinct CDR3 sequences, approximately 10% of them singletons. Input material: PBMCs or a T cell subset sorted from them (not recorded which). The source of these receptors is a man aged 18 to 30 who had mild COVID-19 (a few samples of this study predate the infection). Cell type and time point are not known.

The J gene is TRBJ2-1, the V gene TRBV6-2 or TRBV6-3, with 8 positions matching TRBD2. The CDR3 is made up of 16 amino acids. V shed 5 bases, J shed 8 bases, and the junction held 14 bases outside the gene matches. Germline CDR1 and CDR2: MNHEY and SVGEGT. CDR3 sequence: CASSRPFGGGRDEQFF. The DNA for the CDR3 is TGTGCCAGCAGTCGCCCTTTTGGCGGGGGGAGGGATGAGCAGTTCTTC.

The V call is TRBV7-9, the J call TRBJ2-3; the match to TRBD2 covers 12 bases. There are 18 residues in the CDR3. V lost 1 base to trimming and J lost 2 bases; unmatched junction nucleotides: 7. Germline loops: CDR1 SEHNR, CDR2 FQNEAQ (reference sequence). The CDR3 sequence: CASSLGRTSGEFTDTQYF. DNA for the CDR3: TGTGCCAGCAGCTTAGGTCGGACTAGCGGGGAATTCACAGATACGCAGTATTTT.